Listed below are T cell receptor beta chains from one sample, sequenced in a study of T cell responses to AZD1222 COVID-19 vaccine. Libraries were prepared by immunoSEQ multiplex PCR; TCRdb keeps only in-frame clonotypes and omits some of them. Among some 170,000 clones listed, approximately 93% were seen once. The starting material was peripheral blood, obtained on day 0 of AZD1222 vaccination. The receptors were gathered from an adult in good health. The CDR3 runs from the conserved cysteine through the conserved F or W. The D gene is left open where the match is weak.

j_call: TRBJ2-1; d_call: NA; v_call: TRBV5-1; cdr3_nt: TGCGCCAGCAGCTTGGGCGCGAGCACGGGGGTGCGCGAGCAGTTCTTC; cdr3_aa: CASSLGASTGVREQFF
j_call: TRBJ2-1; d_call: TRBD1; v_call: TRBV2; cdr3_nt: TGTGCCAGCAGTGCAATCAAGGGGGCTGAGCAGTTCTTC; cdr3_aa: CASSAIKGAEQFF
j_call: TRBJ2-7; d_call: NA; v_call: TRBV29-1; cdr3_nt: TGCAGCGCTTCGCGGGCCTACGAGCAGTACTTC; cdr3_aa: CSASRAYEQYF
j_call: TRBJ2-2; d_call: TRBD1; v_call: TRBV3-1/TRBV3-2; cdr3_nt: TGTGCCAGCAGCCACGACAGGGGGAGCGGGGAGCTGTTTTTT; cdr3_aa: CASSHDRGSGELFF
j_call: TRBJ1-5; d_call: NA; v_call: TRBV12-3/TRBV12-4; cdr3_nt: TGTGCCAGCAGGGGACGGACGATCCAGCATTTT; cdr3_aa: CASRGRTIQHF
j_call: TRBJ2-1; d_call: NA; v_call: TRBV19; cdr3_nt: TGTGCCAGTAGTATTTTCCCGCGGAATGAGCAGTTCTTC; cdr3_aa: CASSIFPRNEQFF
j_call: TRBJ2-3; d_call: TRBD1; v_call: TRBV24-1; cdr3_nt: TGTGCCACCAGTGACCCGCGGACAGGCCCCACAGATACGCAGTATTTT; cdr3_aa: CATSDPRTGPTDTQYF
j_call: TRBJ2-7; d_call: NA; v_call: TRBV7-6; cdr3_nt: TGTGCCAGCAGCTTAGCGCCCGGGTCAGGGGACGAGCAGTACTTC; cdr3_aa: CASSLAPGSGDEQYF
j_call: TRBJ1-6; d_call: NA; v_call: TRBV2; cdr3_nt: TGTGCCAGCAGTGATTCGAGGGCCACCGCTTCACCCCTCCACTTT; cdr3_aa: CASSDSRATASPLHF
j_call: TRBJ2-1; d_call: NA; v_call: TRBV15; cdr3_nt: TGTGCCACCAGCAGCCGGGACGGAACCTACAATGAGCAGTTCTTC; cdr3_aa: CATSSRDGTYNEQFF
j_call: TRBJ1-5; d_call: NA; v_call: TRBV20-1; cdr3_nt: TGCAGTGCTAGTAACGGGGGGCGGAATCAGCCCCAGCATTTT; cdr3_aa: CSASNGGRNQPQHF